The 21 T cell receptor beta chains below all came from one sample that was sequenced in a study of blood T cell repertoires in COVID-19. The table came from immunoSEQ multiplex PCR; TCRdb's copy has only in-frame clones and leaves some out. The data contain 350,000 to 400,000 clones, 85% to 90% of them singletons. Specimen: peripheral blood. The origin of the receptors is a man in his late teens or twenties with active or convalescent COVID-19.

The rearrangement uses TRBV14 and TRBJ1-3; maybe TRBD1 (6 bases). CDR1 and CDR2 (germline): SGHDN, FVKESK. The CDR3 covers 15 residues. The ends were cut back, 1 base at V and 2 bases at J, with 9 bases in the middle. In DNA form, the CDR3 reads TGTGCCAGCAGCCAAGGGGCAGGGGCTGGAAACACCATATATTTT. Translating gives CASSQGAGAGNTIYF. The full variable domain, completed using reference TRBV14 and TRBJ1-3, is EAGVTQFPSHSVIEKGQTVTLRCDPISGHDNLYWYRRVMGKEIKFLLHFVKESKQDESGMPNNRFLAERTGGTYSTLKVQPAELEDSGVYFCASSQGAGAGNTIYFGEGSWLTVV.

In its sample, this clone was seen a few times. The chain joins TRBV5-1 to TRBJ2-5, with D tentatively TRBD2 (6 bases). The V gene's germline CDR1 is SGHRS and CDR2 YFSETQ. Trimming removed 3 bases at V and 0 bases at J, with 12 bases between. The CDR3 covers 15 residues. CDR3 sequence reads: CASSWAGGNQETQYF. CDR3 nucleotide sequence: TGCGCCAGCAGCTGGGCCGGAGGGAACCAAGAGACCCAGTACTTC.

This clone appeared a single time. This chain connects TRBV29-1 to TRBJ1-2; D gene uncertain. CDR1 SQVTM and CDR2 ANQGSEA come from the germline V gene. CDR3 length equals 12 residues. With 7 bases removed from V and 5 bases from J, the gap between germline ends came to 14 bases. The DNA for the CDR3 is TGCAGCGCCCGACATGGCCTATATGGCTACACCTTC. This encodes CSARHGLYGYTF. The entire variable domain, with the rest obtained from reference TRBV29-1 and TRBJ1-2, is as follows: SAVISQKPSRDICQRGTSLTIQCQVDSQVTMMFWYRQQPGQSLTLIATANQGSEATYESGFVIDKFPISRPNLTFSTLTVSNMSPEDSSIYLCSARHGLYGYTFGSGTRLTVV.

This sequence joins TRBV27 and TRBJ2-7, with 10 nucleotides matching TRBD2. This CDR3 is 17 amino acids long. The V and J ends lost 2 bases and 3 bases, in that order; junction bases with no gene match: 10. Germline CDR1 and CDR2: MNHEY and SMNVEV (reference sequence). The CDR3 is CASSLIASSGGDYEQYF. The CDR3 DNA follows: TGTGCCAGCAGTTTAATCGCGTCTAGCGGGGGAGACTACGAGCAGTACTTC.

The V gene is TRBV19, the J gene TRBJ2-2; possibly TRBD2 for D (6 bases). There are 15 residues in the CDR3. Germline assignment: CDR1 LNHDA and CDR2 SQIVND (reference sequence). With 1 base removed from V and 4 bases from J, the gap between germline ends came to 10 bases. Here the CDR3 DNA reads TGTGCCAGTAGTATAGGCGGACTAAGCACCGGGGAGCTGTTTTTT. Translating it yields CASSIGGLSTGELFF.

The chain recombines TRBV12-3 or TRBV12-4 with TRBJ1-1; D ambiguous. Trimming took 6 bases from V and 3 from J, leaving 8 bases between them. The CDR3 is 12 amino acids. CDR3 amino acids: CASSFRYTEAFF. The CDR3 DNA follows: TGTGCCAGCAGCTTCAGGTACACTGAAGCTTTCTTT.

The rearrangement uses TRBV20-1 and TRBJ2-3; no firm D call. Germline V lookup: CDR1 DFQATT, CDR2 SNEGSKA (reference sequence). The CDR3 extends over 12 amino acids. V dropped 3 bases and J dropped 2 bases, with 6 bases sitting between them. CDR3 bases: TGCAGTGCTAGTCCTGTCACAGATACGCAGTATTTT. Translation gives CSASPVTDTQYF.

The V and J genes are TRBV25-1 and TRBJ1-1; D possibly corresponds to TRBD1 (5 bases). The CDR3 loop spans 13 amino acids. Trimming took 5 bases from V and 1 from J, leaving 8 bases between them. CDR1 and CDR2 from the germline V gene are MGHDK and SYGVNS. CDR3 loop: CASSSTANTEAFF. The DNA of the CDR3 is TGTGCCAGCAGTTCGACAGCGAACACTGAAGCTTTCTTT.

Written as DNA, the CDR3 is TGTGCTAGTGGTTTGGTTTATCTTGGGGGGGGCGACTACAATGAGCAGTTCTTC. Translating it yields CASGLVYLGGGDYNEQFF. The rearrangement uses TRBV12-5 and TRBJ2-1; TRBD2 is a possible D gene (7 bases). Germline V gene lookup returns CDR1 LGHNT and CDR2 FRNRAP. V lost 0 bases and J lost 3, with 18 bases in between. The CDR3 covers 18 residues.

The gene calls are TRBV7-6 and TRBJ1-5; D ambiguous. V lost 1 base, J lost 3 bases, and 7 bases lay in between. Germline CDR1 reads SGHVS; CDR2 reads FNYEAQ. There are 14 residues in the CDR3. CDR3 in DNA: TGTGCCAGCAGCTTAGGAATGGCCAATCAGCCCCAGCATTTT. Encoded protein: CASSLGMANQPQHF.

In its sample, this clone was seen once. V and J are TRBV5-5 and TRBJ1-2; no clear D. CDR1 and CDR2 from the germline V gene are SGHKS and YYEKEE (reference sequence). Deletions cut 0 bases from V and 8 bases from J, with 11 bases between. The CDR3 loop spans 13 amino acids. CDR3 residues: CASSLGGLGGYTF. The DNA of the CDR3 is TGTGCCAGCAGCTTGGGAGGGCTGGGGGGCTACACCTTC.

The CDR3 coding sequence is TGTGCCACCAGTGATTCCGAAAGCGGGAGTTTGTACGAGCAGTACTTC. Its translation: CATSDSESGSLYEQYF. V usage is TRBV24-1 and J usage is TRBJ2-7, with 8 bases matching TRBD2. From germline, CDR1 is KGHDR and CDR2 SFDVKD. The CDR3 totals 16 residues. V lost 2 bases to trimming and J lost 4 bases; unmatched junction nucleotides: 9.

The J gene is TRBJ1-5, the V gene TRBV15; D gene uncertain. The CDR3 consists of 15 residues. Trimming stripped 6 bases from V and 0 bases from J, with 12 bases between. The germline CDR1 and CDR2 sequences are LNHNV and YYDKDF (reference sequence). The DNA of the CDR3 is TGTGCCACCAGTCCGGGAGAATATAGCAATCAGCCCCAGCATTTT. This encodes CATSPGEYSNQPQHF.

The chain has TRBV5-1 and TRBJ1-3, with D possibly matching TRBD1 (5 bases). The CDR3 length is 14 residues. V dropped 2 bases and J dropped 4 bases, with 10 bases sitting between them. CDR1 is SGHRS and CDR2 is YFSETQ in the germline V gene. The CDR3 protein is CASSFRVGGNTIYF. DNA for the CDR3: TGCGCCAGCAGCTTCAGGGTTGGCGGAAACACCATATATTTT.

The gene calls are TRBV4-3 and TRBJ1-1; D gene ambiguous. From germline, CDR1 is LGHNA and CDR2 YSLEER. Trimming shortened V by 0 bases and J by 1 base, and 12 bases separated the two germline ends. The CDR3 length is 16 residues. CDR3 sequence: CASSQDAQRRNTEAFF. The CDR3 nucleotides are TGCGCCAGCAGCCAAGATGCCCAGCGGAGGAACACTGAAGCTTTCTTT.

For the CDR3, the DNA is TGTGCCAGCAGCCAAGAAGGGGTAGCGGGGGGGCTAGAGACCCAGTACTTC. The encoded protein is CASSQEGVAGGLETQYF. The J gene is TRBJ2-5, the V gene TRBV3-1 (or the pseudogene TRBV3-2); TRBD2 matches 11 bases. J lost 4 bases, V lost 0 bases, and 7 bases had no gene match. The CDR3 is 17 residues long. CDR1 and CDR2 (germline): LGHDT, YNNKEL (reference sequence).

The chain uses TRBV28 and TRBJ1-2; 8 bases align to TRBD1. Germline trimming cut 2 bases from V and 0 bases from J; bases unmatched to any gene: 8. Germline values: CDR1 MDHEN, CDR2 SYDVKM. This CDR3 has 17 amino acids. As DNA, the CDR3 is TGTGCCAGCAGTTTAGTCTGGGGACAGGAGACTAACTATGGCTACACCTTC. This translates into CASSLVWGQETNYGYTF.

The CDR3 reads CASSFQTTNTGELFF. The CDR3 coding sequence is TGTGCCAGCAGTTTTCAGACTACGAACACCGGGGAGCTGTTTTTT. The gene calls are TRBV28 and TRBJ2-2; D may be TRBD2 (5 bases). The germline V and J ends were trimmed by 3 bases and 0 bases, with 8 bases remaining between them. The CDR3 has 15 residues. In germline, CDR1 is MDHEN, CDR2 SYDVKM. Combining the CDR3 with reference TRBV28 and TRBJ2-2 gives the whole variable domain DVKVTQSSRYLVKRTGEKVFLECVQDMDHENMFWYRQDPGLGLRLIYFSYDVKMKEKGDIPEGYSVSREKKERFSLILESASTNQTSMYLCASSFQTTNTGELFFGEGSRLTVL.

The chain carries TRBV6-2 or TRBV6-3 and TRBJ2-7, with D maybe TRBD2 (5 bases). Trimming cost V 5 bases and J 0 bases, with 8 bases left between them. Germline V CDR1 and CDR2: MNHEY, SVGEGT. The CDR3 consists of 13 residues. CDR3 loop: CASSPTSSYEQYF. The CDR3 DNA reads as TGTGCCAGCAGTCCAACTAGCTCCTACGAGCAGTACTTC.

In its sample, this clone was seen a few times. J is TRBJ1-5 and V is TRBV18; 7 bases agree with TRBD1. The CDR3 totals 14 residues. Germline V gene lookup returns CDR1 KGHSH and CDR2 LQKENI. J gave up 4 bases and V 4 bases, and 4 bases lay outside the gene matches. This chain's CDR3 is CASSQQGPNQPQHF. Written as DNA, the CDR3 is TGTGCCAGCTCACAACAGGGGCCGAATCAGCCCCAGCATTTT.

This chain uses TRBV19 with TRBJ2-1, with 9 bases aligning to TRBD2. Germline CDR1 and CDR2: LNHDA and SQIVND (reference sequence). The junction had 6 bases not matched to a gene; V was cut back by 3 bases and J by 6 bases. There are 15 residues in the CDR3. The CDR3 spells CASSILAGTSNEQFF. CDR3 DNA sequence: TGTGCCAGTAGTATTCTAGCGGGAACGAGCAATGAGCAGTTCTTC.